Listed here are 25 T cell receptor beta chains from one sample, sequenced in a study of T-cell memory formation after mild COVID-19. TCRdb passed the 5' RACE reads through MiXCR, listing each CDR3 protein once. Of 450,000 to 700,000 distinct CDR3 sequences detected, roughly 18% appear once; the ten largest clones hold 12%. The sample was PBMCs or a T cell subset sorted from them (not recorded which). The source is an adult woman who had mild COVID-19 (a few samples of this study predate the infection). Cell type and time point are not known.

The V call is TRBV5-1, the J call TRBJ1-2; maybe TRBD1 (6 bases). CDR3 length: 16 residues. In germline, CDR1 is SGHRS, CDR2 YFSETQ. The V end lost 4 bases, the J end lost 0 bases, and 16 bases lay between the germline ends. CDR3 coding DNA: TGCGCCAGCAGCCTATCAGGACAGATAGCTAACTATGGCTACACCTTC. Translating it yields CASSLSGQIANYGYTF.

This clonotype was observed a handful of times. The genes are TRBV7-8 and TRBJ1-2; no reliable D call. The CDR3 contains 15 residues. Trimming took off 1 base at V and 3 bases at J, with 12 bases between the two ends. Germline V lookup: CDR1 SGHVS, CDR2 FQNEAQ. The CDR3 sequence is CASSLEQRGYYGYTF. CDR3 bases: TGTGCCAGCAGCTTAGAACAGAGAGGATACTATGGCTACACCTTC.

This chain connects TRBV27 to TRBJ2-1, with 11 bases matching TRBD1. Trimming at V came to 6 bases and at J to 5 bases, leaving 3 bases not matched to a gene. The V gene's germline CDR1 is MNHEY and CDR2 SMNVEV (reference sequence). The CDR3 is 14 residues long. CDR3 in amino acids: CASRDRGRNNEQFF. CDR3 nucleotide sequence: TGTGCCAGCAGGGACAGGGGGCGGAACAATGAGCAGTTCTTC.

At least ten counts were recorded for this clonotype. The V call is TRBV18, the J call TRBJ2-5; the match to TRBD1 covers 7 bases. This CDR3 is built from 15 residues. With V trimmed by 3 bases and J by 3 bases, 7 bases remained unmatched. Germline CDR1 and CDR2: KGHSH and LQKENI. As DNA, the CDR3 is TGTGCCAGCTCACCCGCTCGGGACAGTGAAGAGACCCAGTACTTC. This encodes CASSPARDSEETQYF.

Many counts were recorded for this clonotype. The rearrangement joins TRBV12-3 or TRBV12-4 to TRBJ2-5; possible D gene TRBD1, 6 bases. V was clipped by 5 bases and J by 1 base, with 8 bases between them. The CDR3 spans 13 residues. The CDR3 reads CASSRDIQETQYF. DNA of the CDR3: TGTGCCAGCAGTCGGGACATCCAAGAGACCCAGTACTTC.

A few counts support this clonotype. The gene calls are TRBV27 and TRBJ2-6, with D tentatively TRBD1 (5 bases). Looked up from germline, CDR1 is MNHEY and CDR2 is SMNVEV (reference sequence). The CDR3 length is 20 residues. Trimming removed 7 bases from V and 0 bases from J, with 25 bases in between. CDR3 sequence reads: CASTYRGPGMVYSGANVLTF. The CDR3 DNA follows: TGTGCCAGCACTTACCGAGGCCCAGGGATGGTATACTCTGGGGCCAACGTCCTGACTTTC.

This clonotype was counted only a few times. J is TRBJ2-1 and V is TRBV4-1; no reliable D call. This CDR3 comprises 15 residues. V lost 2 bases and J lost 0, with 8 bases in between. Germline CDR1 reads MGHRA; CDR2 reads YSYEKL. The CDR3 spells CASSQSISSYNEQFF. CDR3 in DNA: TGCGCCAGCAGCCAATCGATCAGCTCCTACAATGAGCAGTTCTTC.

This clonotype showed up just a few times. This chain connects TRBV13 to TRBJ2-1; D call uncertain. Trimming cost V 5 bases and J 8 bases, with 13 bases left between them. This CDR3 is 13 amino acids long. Germline lookup yields CDR1 PRHDT and CDR2 FYEKMQ (reference sequence). CDR3 sequence reads: CASSPSQRYEQFF. The CDR3 DNA reads TGTGCCAGCAGCCCCTCCCAGAGGTATGAGCAGTTCTTC.

In the case of this clonotype: One junction end does not reproduce the germline sequence, and a read error may be involved. This chain links TRBV7-7 with TRBJ2-3, with 11 nucleotides matching TRBD2. CDR3 size: 17 residues. Germline V gene lookup returns CDR1 SSHAT and CDR2 FNYEAQ (reference sequence). CDR3 coding DNA: TGTGCTAGCAGCTTAGGTTTACTAGCGGGAGGCACAGATACGCAGTATTTT. Translating it yields CASSLGLLAGGTDTQYF.

The gene calls are TRBV10-3 and TRBJ1-6; 9 bases agree with TRBD1. The CDR3 is 16 amino acids. The germline V gene encodes CDR1 ENHRY and CDR2 SYGVKD. V dropped 6 bases and J dropped 8; count of bases not matched to a gene: 11. The CDR3 nucleotides read TGTGCCATCAGAAACGCCGGACAGGGGTTCTATTCACCCCTCCACTTT. It translates to CAIRNAGQGFYSPLHF.

Ten or more counts support this clonotype. CDR3 in DNA: TGTGCCAGCAGTATGGACAGGGGAGCCTACGAGCAGTACTTC. Translating it yields CASSMDRGAYEQYF. The J gene is TRBJ2-7, the V gene TRBV25-1; 9 bases match TRBD1. There are 14 residues in the CDR3. J was trimmed by 2 bases and V by 5 bases; bases with no gene match: 4. CDR1 and CDR2 from the germline V gene are MGHDK and SYGVNS.

The CDR3 loop is CASRRGASQETQYF. The CDR3 nucleotides read TGTGCCAGCAGGCGGGGGGCTTCCCAAGAGACCCAGTACTTC. This chain joins TRBV5-6 and TRBJ2-5; 8 nucleotides align to TRBD2. Germline CDR1 is SGHDT and CDR2 is YYEEEE. The CDR3 length is 14 residues. J lost 1 base, V lost 5 bases, and 4 bases had no gene match.

The J gene is TRBJ2-1, the V gene TRBV5-6, with D unresolved. The V gene lost 2 bases and the J gene lost 10 bases, with 10 bases spanning the gap. This CDR3 region has 12 residues. Looked up from germline, CDR1 is SGHDT and CDR2 is YYEEEE. The CDR3 coding sequence is TGTGCCAGCAGCTTTGGGAAAGCAGAGCAGTTCTTC. This sequence encodes CASSFGKAEQFF.

In its sample, this clonotype was seen a few times. The chain combines TRBV9 with TRBJ2-5; D is unresolved. V gave up 0 bases and J gave up 4 bases, with 7 bases separating them. The CDR3 totals 13 residues. The germline gives CDR1 SGDLS, CDR2 YYNGEE. CDR3 sequence: CASSVATGETQYF. CDR3 bases: TGTGCCAGCAGCGTAGCTACGGGAGAGACCCAGTACTTC. The full variable domain, rest sourced from reference TRBV9 and TRBJ2-5, is DSGVTQTPKHLITATGQRVTLRCSPRSGDLSVYWYQQSLDQGLQFLIQYYNGEERAKGNILERFSAQQFPDLHSELNLSSLELGDSALYFCASSVATGETQYFGPGTRLLVL.

The DNA for the CDR3 is TGCGCCAGCAGTTCTAGGACAGGGGGCACTAGCACAGATACGCAGTATTTT. Translating it yields CASSSRTGGTSTDTQYF. V gene TRBV5-1 combines with J gene TRBJ2-3; 11 nucleotides align to TRBD1. The CDR3 is 17 residues long. CDR1 is SGHRS, CDR2 YFSETQ, per germline. J was trimmed by 0 bases and V by 5 bases; bases with no gene match: 8.

This chain uses TRBV7-9 with TRBJ2-1; 14 bases fit TRBD2. Trimming removed 1 base from V and 8 bases from J; junction bases left unmatched: 7. Germline loops: CDR1 SEHNR, CDR2 FQNEAQ (reference sequence). The CDR3 is 17 residues long. CDR3 nucleotides: TGTGCCAGCAGCTTAGGTCCGGGACTAGCGGGGGTGGATGAGCAGTTCTTC. Amino acid sequence: CASSLGPGLAGVDEQFF.

In its sample, this clonotype was seen a few times. The genes are TRBV12-3 or TRBV12-4 and TRBJ2-6, with D tentatively TRBD1 (6 bases). V was clipped by 4 bases and J by 0 bases, with 16 bases between them. The CDR3 has 18 residues. CDR3 amino acids: CASSSRGRGLSGANVLTF. In nucleotides, the CDR3 is TGTGCCAGCAGTTCCAGGGGTAGGGGCCTCTCTGGGGCCAACGTCCTGACTTTC.

In its sample, this clonotype was seen a few times. The rearrangement uses TRBV3-1 and TRBJ2-4; a weak D match, TRBD2 (6 bases). The V gene lost 1 base and the J gene lost 6 bases, with 19 bases spanning the gap. This CDR3 has 17 residues. Germline loops: CDR1 LGHDT, CDR2 YNNKEL (reference sequence). CDR3: CASSQAFSWTMTNIQYF. DNA for the CDR3: TGTGCCAGCAGCCAAGCATTTTCTTGGACTATGACAAACATTCAGTACTTC.

This clonotype turned up a few times. This chain joins TRBV18 and TRBJ2-1; 10 bases agree with TRBD2. From germline, CDR1 is KGHSH and CDR2 LQKENI. The V and J ends lost 1 base and 7 bases, in that order; junction bases with no gene match: 10. This CDR3 has 17 amino acids. CDR3 DNA: TGTGCCAGCTCACCACTCTGGCCGGGGACTAGCGATAATGAGCAGTTCTTC. Protein: CASSPLWPGTSDNEQFF.

The table lists this clonotype with a few counts. The chain combines TRBV24-1 with TRBJ2-1; D perhaps matches TRBD1 (7 bases). Germline CDR1 KGHDR, CDR2 SFDVKD. The CDR3 runs to 16 residues. Trimming removed 3 bases from V and 4 bases from J, with 15 bases in between. The CDR3 nucleotides are TGTGCCACCAGTGATCCACAGGGGAGCGGGTACAATGAGCAGTTCTTC. Translated, it gives CATSDPQGSGYNEQFF.

A few counts support this clonotype. The J gene is TRBJ1-5, the V gene TRBV2, with 9 bases matching TRBD1. This CDR3 is 12 amino acids long. V shed 6 bases, J shed 9 bases, and the junction held 3 bases outside the gene matches. CDR1 is SNHLY, CDR2 FYNNEI, per germline. CDR3: CASRTGGGPQHF. As DNA, the CDR3 is TGTGCCAGCAGGACAGGGGGAGGGCCCCAGCATTTT.

The chain carries TRBV30 and TRBJ2-2; the D is unclear. The V gene's germline CDR1 is GTSNPN and CDR2 SVGIG (reference sequence). V lost 4 bases, J lost 8 bases, and 8 bases lay in between. The CDR3 length is 11 residues. This chain's CDR3 is CAWKWGGELFF. The CDR3 DNA follows: TGTGCCTGGAAGTGGGGAGGGGAGCTGTTTTTT.

This clonotype has ten or more counts. The V gene is TRBV6-5, the J gene TRBJ2-7, with 7 bases aligning to TRBD1. The CDR3 totals 14 residues. V shed 6 bases, J shed 2 bases, and the junction held 7 bases outside the gene matches. Germline CDR1 and CDR2: MNHEY and SVGAGI. CDR3 protein: CASSYRDSPYEQYF. The CDR3 coding sequence is TGTGCCAGCAGCTACCGGGACAGCCCCTACGAGCAGTACTTC.

This clonotype was detected a few times. Written as DNA, the CDR3 is TGTGCCACCAGCACCCTCGGTGCGGGAGGGACAGATACGCAGTATTTT. Residues: CATSTLGAGGTDTQYF. The chain couples TRBV15 to TRBJ2-3; TRBD2 matches 9 bases. The CDR3 is 16 amino acids. The J segment lost 3 bases and the V segment lost 4 bases, leaving 8 bases of the junction unmatched. The germline gives CDR1 LNHNV, CDR2 YYDKDF (reference sequence).

Only a few counts were recorded for this clonotype. This CDR3 reads CSIGGGTSTGEQYF. The CDR3 nucleotides read TGCAGCATTGGGGGAGGGACCTCGACTGGCGAGCAGTACTTC. The genes are TRBV29-1 and TRBJ2-7, with TRBD2 matching over 7 bases. Germline V gene data show CDR1 as SQVTM and CDR2 as ANQGSEA. The CDR3 runs to 14 residues. Losses at the gene ends were 8 bases for V and 6 bases for J; bases not matched to a gene: 16.